This is a list of T cell receptor beta chains from one sample in a study of blood T cell repertoires in COVID-19. Using immunoSEQ multiplex PCR, the repertoire was profiled, and TCRdb retains in-frame clones only, with some absent. The top ten hold 5.2% of the sample, which has about 98,000 clones, approximately 90% seen once. Sequencing used peripheral blood. Source of these receptors: a woman aged 50 to 65 with COVID-19, enrolled during active disease. Each CDR3 is given with its conserved first and last residue. The order of the fields is D gene, clone size, J gene, V gene, CDR3 DNA, CDR3 protein. A D gene is named only where the DNA matches it firmly. Some rows have no size entry. The others give once, few or many, or a class for an expanded clone.

D gene: TRBD1; clone size: NA; J gene: TRBJ1-5; V gene: TRBV28; CDR3 DNA: TGTGCCAGCGCATTGGGACAGGGGAATCAGCCCCAGCATTTT; CDR3 protein: CASALGQGNQPQHF
D gene: NA; clone size: NA; J gene: TRBJ1-2; V gene: TRBV3-1/TRBV3-2; CDR3 DNA: TGTGCCAGCAGCCCTCCAGGGGTCCTTCCTTCCGGCTACACCTTC; CDR3 protein: CASSPPGVLPSGYTF
D gene: TRBD2; clone size: NA; J gene: TRBJ2-1; V gene: TRBV4-1; CDR3 DNA: TGCGCCAGCAGCCGTCATAAAAGCGGGGGTGGCGATGAGCAGTTCTTC; CDR3 protein: CASSRHKSGGGDEQFF
D gene: TRBD2; clone size: NA; J gene: TRBJ2-7; V gene: TRBV12-3/TRBV12-4; CDR3 DNA: TGTGCCAGCAGCTCCGGGACTATATATACCTACTTC; CDR3 protein: CASSSGTIYTYF
D gene: NA; clone size: NA; J gene: TRBJ1-1; V gene: TRBV7-2; CDR3 DNA: TGTGCCAGCAGCTTAGATGGTAGGAGAACTGAAGCTTTCTTT; CDR3 protein: CASSLDGRRTEAFF
D gene: NA; clone size: NA; J gene: TRBJ1-1; V gene: TRBV5-5; CDR3 DNA: TGTGCCAGCAGCTCGGCGCGGCAGACTGAAGCTTTCTTT; CDR3 protein: CASSSARQTEAFF
D gene: TRBD2; clone size: NA; J gene: TRBJ2-5; V gene: TRBV11-2; CDR3 DNA: TGTGCCAGCAGCTTAGGAGCGGGGGTAACCCAAGAGACCCAGTACTTC; CDR3 protein: CASSLGAGVTQETQYF
D gene: TRBD1; clone size: NA; J gene: TRBJ2-4; V gene: TRBV5-4; CDR3 DNA: TGTGCCGGATGGGACAGGGGACAAAACATTCAGTACTTC; CDR3 protein: CAGWDRGQNIQYF
D gene: NA; clone size: NA; J gene: TRBJ2-3; V gene: TRBV9; CDR3 DNA: TGTGCCAGCAGCGTAGGTCCAGGAATAGCAGATACGCAGTATTTT; CDR3 protein: CASSVGPGIADTQYF
D gene: NA; clone size: once; J gene: TRBJ1-5; V gene: TRBV3-1/TRBV3-2; CDR3 DNA: TGTGCCAGCAGCCCCGGGGGTGCAGGGACCTATCAGCCCCAGCATTTT; CDR3 protein: CASSPGGAGTYQPQHF
D gene: TRBD2; clone size: NA; J gene: TRBJ2-3; V gene: TRBV7-9; CDR3 DNA: TGTGCCAGCAGTCGCGGGACTAGCGGGGGGCACACAGATACGCAGTATTTT; CDR3 protein: CASSRGTSGGHTDTQYF